This T cell receptor (beta chain) originates from a study of OX40 agonist ivuxolimab in advanced cancers. Study-wide results and caveats: There were also nonresponders showing low normalized T-cell clonal expansion. At doses 0.1 to 3.0 mg/kg, CD4+ and CD8+ clones expanded.

Germline V gene lookup returns CDR1 MNHNS and CDR2 SASEGT. The CDR3 has 15 residues. To note about this clone: Its antigen is as yet unknown. One junction end disagrees with the germline gene, perhaps due to a read error. The same CDR3 is also encoded by other DNA sequences in this sample.

The protocol was immunoSEQ multiplex PCR, while the TCRdb copy is restricted to in-frame clones and leaves out a portion. The data contain just under 65,000 clones, 75% to 90% of them seen just once; the ten biggest clones take up roughly 10%. This chain joins TRBV6-1 and TRBJ2-2; 9 bases are shared with TRBD1. The clonotype comes from an adult with an advanced solid tumor such as melanoma, head and neck, liver or kidney cancer. Sequences were derived from CD4+ or CD8+ T cells sorted from blood, sampled in a trial of the OX40 agonist ivuxolimab. CDR3 nucleotide sequence: TGCGCCAGCGACAGGGGGGGTTTGAGCACCGGGGAGCTGTTTTTT. Protein product: CASDRGGLSTGELFF.